Shown below are 27 T cell receptor beta chains from a single sample sequenced in a study of tumor T cells in aggressive B-cell lymphoma. The repertoire was sequenced with immunoSEQ multiplex PCR; TCRdb's copy has only in-frame clones and lacks some. The sample yields roughly 11,000 clones, around 91% seen once. Sequenced: tumor tissue. All receptors come from an adult with diffuse large B cell lymphoma.

The chain uses TRBV28 and TRBJ1-5, with TRBD1 as a possible D gene (6 bases). CDR3 size: 13 residues. The germline gives CDR1 MDHEN, CDR2 SYDVKM. The V end was cut by 4 bases, the J end by 15 bases, with 19 bases between. CDR3 region: CASSSSRVQGLHF. The DNA for the CDR3 is TGTGCCAGCAGTTCCAGCCGGGTACAGGGCTTGCATTTT.

The rearrangement uses TRBV6-5 and TRBJ2-5; 10 nucleotides align to TRBD1. The J segment lost 5 bases and the V segment lost 6 bases, leaving 3 bases of the junction unmatched. CDR3 length equals 13 residues. Per germline, CDR1 MNHEY and CDR2 SVGAGI. DNA for the CDR3: TGTGCCAGCAGGACAGGGGGCGGGGAGACCCAGTACTTC. Protein product: CASRTGGGETQYF.

The chain links TRBV5-1 to TRBJ2-3, with TRBD2 matching over 7 bases. V was pared by 0 bases and J by 2 bases, with 6 bases of the junction left unmatched. Germline-derived CDR1 and CDR2 are SGHRS and YFSETQ. The CDR3 length is 16 residues. This chain's CDR3 is CASSLGREYITDTQYF. For the CDR3, the DNA is TGCGCCAGCAGCTTGGGGCGGGAGTATATCACAGATACGCAGTATTTT.

This chain connects TRBV6-1 to TRBJ2-3; D gene unclear. V shed 4 bases and J shed 0 bases, with 5 bases lying between them. CDR1 is MNHNS and CDR2 is SASEGT in the germline V gene. The CDR3 consists of 13 residues. This CDR3 reads CASSAISTDTQYF. For the CDR3, the DNA is TGTGCCAGCAGTGCTATCAGCACAGATACGCAGTATTTT.

This chain uses TRBV2 with TRBJ1-1; possible D gene TRBD1, 5 bases. This CDR3 has 15 amino acids. V was trimmed by 2 bases and J by 3 bases, leaving 13 bases between them. Germline V lookup: CDR1 SNHLY, CDR2 FYNNEI. The DNA of the CDR3 is TGTGCCAGCAGTGAAATCGGGGGATGGGACACTGAAGCTTTCTTT. It specifies CASSEIGGWDTEAFF.

The V and J genes are TRBV29-1 and TRBJ2-5, with a weak D call TRBD2 (6 bases). The V end was cut by 6 bases, the J end by 0 bases, with 17 bases between. This CDR3 has 15 residues. Germline V gene sequence: CDR1 SQVTM, CDR2 ANQGSEA. The CDR3 bases are TGCAGCGTGGCAGCAACTAGCAGGGACCAAGAGACCCAGTACTTC. Its protein is CSVAATSRDQETQYF.

V usage is TRBV7-9 and J usage is TRBJ2-2; 9 bases line up with TRBD1. The V gene end was trimmed by 5 bases and the J gene end by 5 bases; junction bases not matched to a gene: 12. The CDR3 covers 17 residues. Germline CDR1 is SEHNR and CDR2 is FQNEAQ (reference sequence). DNA for the CDR3: TGTGCCAGCAGCGTAACAGGGGGCATGGTAATAACCGGGGAGCTGTTTTTT. Translating it yields CASSVTGGMVITGELFF.

The chain has TRBV23-1 and TRBJ2-2, with a tentative D call TRBD1 (7 bases). TRBV23-1 is reported as an ORF; its role is uncertain. Trimming pared 0 bases from V and 6 bases from J, leaving 20 bases between. The length of the CDR3 is 18 residues. The CDR3 bases are TGCGCCAGCAGTCAATCACTCGGTGGAGGGGGCGATGCCGGGGAGCTGTTTTTT. This sequence encodes CASSQSLGGGGDAGELFF.

The V call is TRBV10-3, the J call TRBJ2-3; perhaps TRBD2 as D (5 bases). Trimming took off 3 bases at V and 5 bases at J, with 18 bases between the two ends. There are 16 residues in the CDR3. The germline V gene encodes CDR1 ENHRY and CDR2 SYGVKD. The CDR3 sequence: CAISESGSGLGDTQYF. DNA of the CDR3: TGTGCCATCAGTGAATCGGGGTCGGGGTTGGGAGATACGCAGTATTTT.

The chain couples TRBV11-1 to TRBJ2-5; 8 bases align to TRBD2. This CDR3 spans 15 amino acids. The germline CDR1 and CDR2 sequences are SGHAT and FQDESV (reference sequence). The trim removed 1 base at V and 5 bases at J, leaving 6 bases unmatched. The CDR3 protein is CASSLGLAGRETQYF. Here the CDR3 DNA reads TGTGCCAGCAGCTTAGGGCTAGCGGGCCGGGAGACCCAGTACTTC.

The chain joins TRBV5-6 to TRBJ2-7; 8 nucleotides agree with TRBD1. This CDR3 has 14 residues. V shed 2 bases, J shed 7 bases, and the junction held 8 bases outside the gene matches. Germline V gene lookup returns CDR1 SGHDT and CDR2 YYEEEE. This chain's CDR3 is CASSFNRGMGEQYF. CDR3 DNA sequence: TGTGCCAGCAGCTTCAACAGGGGGATGGGGGAGCAGTACTTC.

The rearrangement uses TRBV6-1 and TRBJ2-3; 10 nucleotides line up with TRBD2. The germline V gene has CDR1 MNHNS and CDR2 SASEGT. The CDR3 spans 14 residues. The V and J ends lost 6 bases and 1 base, in that order; junction bases with no gene match: 1. CDR3 loop: CASSLAGGTDTQYF. CDR3 in DNA: TGTGCCAGCAGCCTAGCGGGAGGCACAGATACGCAGTATTTT.

This clone occurred a few times. V and J are TRBV11-2 and TRBJ2-7; TRBD1 might be the D (6 bases). Germline values: CDR1 SGHAT, CDR2 FQNNGV. CDR3 length: 14 amino acids. Between the trimmed V and J ends, which lost 1 base and 9 bases, there was a span of 16 bases. The CDR3 DNA follows: TGTGCCAGCAGCTTAGGGACAGCGTTCCCGGGGCAGTACTTC. Its protein is CASSLGTAFPGQYF.

This clone has just one count. The CDR3 loop is CASSPGEAGYTF. Here the CDR3 DNA reads TGTGCCAGCTCACCAGGCGAGGCTGGCTACACCTTC. The chain is built from TRBV18 and TRBJ1-2; D ambiguous. CDR1 is KGHSH and CDR2 is LQKENI in the germline V gene. With 2 bases removed from V and 7 bases from J, the gap between germline ends came to 8 bases. The length of the CDR3 is 12 residues.

CDR3 sequence reads: CASSQVLRDGTGELFF. The CDR3 region has the DNA TGTGCCAGCAGCCAAGTCCTGCGGGACGGGACCGGGGAGCTGTTTTTT. The V call is TRBV4-2, the J call TRBJ2-2, with a possible D match to TRBD2 (6 bases). The CDR3 has 16 residues. Germline-derived CDR1 and CDR2 are LGHNA and YNFKEQ. With 1 base removed from V and 5 bases from J, the gap between germline ends came to 14 bases.

This clone occurred once. This rearrangement joins TRBV27 to TRBJ2-4; 7 bases line up with TRBD2. After removal of 7 bases from V and 1 base from J, the junction contained 10 bases not matched to a gene. CDR3 length: 16 amino acids. CDR1 and CDR2 from the germline V gene are MNHEY and SMNVEV (reference sequence). This chain's CDR3 is CASTDGAGMAKNIQYF. The CDR3 DNA is TGTGCCAGCACCGACGGAGCGGGAATGGCCAAAAACATTCAGTACTTC.

This chain links TRBV6-5 with TRBJ1-1; 8 bases are a match to TRBD1. This CDR3 has 14 amino acids. Losses at the gene ends were 4 bases for V and 4 bases for J; bases not matched to a gene: 5. The germline V gene encodes CDR1 MNHEY and CDR2 SVGAGI. CDR3 DNA: TGTGCCAGCAGTTCGACAGGGGTGGGCACTGAAGCTTTCTTT. This encodes CASSSTGVGTEAFF.

CDR3 in amino acids: CATSRLAGGGYEQYF. CDR3 DNA: TGTGCCACCAGCAGACTAGCGGGAGGAGGGTACGAGCAGTACTTC. This chain uses TRBV15 with TRBJ2-7, with 11 bases matching TRBD2. Losses at the gene ends were 2 bases for V and 4 bases for J; bases not matched to a gene: 4. The CDR3 has 15 residues. Germline CDR1 LNHNV, CDR2 YYDKDF (reference sequence).

On this clone itself: Other DNA sequences of this sample code for an identical CDR3. This rearrangement joins TRBV6-5 to TRBJ2-3; TRBD2 aligns across 10 bases. The trim removed 6 bases at V and 5 bases at J, leaving 8 bases unmatched. The germline gives CDR1 MNHEY, CDR2 SVGAGI. CDR3 length: 15 amino acids. CDR3 residues: CASSVSAGGLDTQYF. Here the CDR3 DNA reads TGTGCCAGCAGCGTATCAGCGGGAGGGCTAGATACGCAGTATTTT.

The rearrangement uses TRBV11-2 and TRBJ2-1; weak D call: TRBD2 (6 bases). Germline V gene data show CDR1 as SGHAT and CDR2 as FQNNGV. V lost 3 bases and J lost 4, with 13 bases in between. The CDR3 is 15 residues long. CDR3 residues: CASSFSGTSYNEQFF. The CDR3 region has the DNA TGTGCCAGCAGCTTCTCCGGGACTTCTTACAATGAGCAGTTCTTC.

V and J are TRBV30 and TRBJ2-5, with 8 bases matching TRBD2. CDR1 is GTSNPN, CDR2 SVGIG, per germline (reference sequence). CDR3 length: 12 amino acids. The V segment lost 2 bases and the J segment 5 bases; nucleotides outside the gene matches: 1. The CDR3 is CAWSIAGETQYF. The CDR3 nucleotides are TGTGCCTGGAGTATAGCGGGGGAGACCCAGTACTTC.

This CDR3 is CASSWSQSSSGETQYF. CDR3 DNA sequence: TGTGCCAGCAGCTGGTCGCAGAGTAGCTCGGGAGAGACCCAGTACTTC. The J gene is TRBJ2-5, the V gene TRBV5-4; unclear D gene. In germline, CDR1 is SGHNT, CDR2 YYREEE (reference sequence). The CDR3 is 16 residues long. Between the trimmed V and J ends, which lost 3 bases and 4 bases, there was a span of 19 bases.

This clone was seen just once. The chain is built from TRBV19 and TRBJ1-1; 10 nucleotides align to TRBD1. Germline loops: CDR1 LNHDA, CDR2 SQIVND (reference sequence). The CDR3 has 14 amino acids. With 4 bases clipped from V and 5 bases from J, the junction kept 4 bases outside the gene matches. In nucleotides, the CDR3 is TGTGCCAGTAGTACGGACAGGGGGGTGACTGAAGCTTTCTTT. Its translation is CASSTDRGVTEAFF.

The J gene is TRBJ1-2, the V gene TRBV7-2; unclear D gene. V shed 5 bases and J shed 4 bases, with 11 bases lying between them. The V gene's germline CDR1 is SGHTA and CDR2 FQGNSA. The CDR3 covers 13 residues. The CDR3, as DNA: TGTGCCAGCAGCCCCGAGGGTCCCTATGGCTACACCTTC. This sequence encodes CASSPEGPYGYTF.

The chain is built from TRBV6-5 and TRBJ2-1; 11 bases agree with TRBD2. The length of the CDR3 is 14 residues. V lost 5 bases to trimming and J lost 12 bases; unmatched junction nucleotides: 9. CDR1 MNHEY and CDR2 SVGAGI come from the germline V gene. The CDR3: CASSGLAGGLGQFF. The CDR3 DNA is TGTGCCAGCAGTGGGCTAGCGGGAGGCCTAGGGCAGTTCTTC.

The rearrangement joins TRBV27 to TRBJ2-1; possibly TRBD1 for D (5 bases). CDR1 is MNHEY, CDR2 SMNVEV, per germline (reference sequence). CDR3 size: 15 residues. The V end was cut by 2 bases, the J end by 8 bases, with 16 bases between. The CDR3 DNA is TGTGCCAGCAGTTTAAGGGGCCGGCCTCTCGATGAGCAGTTCTTC. Its protein is CASSLRGRPLDEQFF.

This clone came up a few times. Germline is not matched at one junction end, which may reflect a read error. The chain carries TRBV7-7 and TRBJ2-2; weak D call: TRBD2 (5 bases). The CDR3 sequence is 13 residues long. The germline CDR1 and CDR2 sequences are SSHAT and FNYEAQ (reference sequence). The CDR3 nucleotides are TGTGCTAGCAGTCGGGATAACACCGGGGAGCTGTTTTTT. It codes for CASSRDNTGELFF.